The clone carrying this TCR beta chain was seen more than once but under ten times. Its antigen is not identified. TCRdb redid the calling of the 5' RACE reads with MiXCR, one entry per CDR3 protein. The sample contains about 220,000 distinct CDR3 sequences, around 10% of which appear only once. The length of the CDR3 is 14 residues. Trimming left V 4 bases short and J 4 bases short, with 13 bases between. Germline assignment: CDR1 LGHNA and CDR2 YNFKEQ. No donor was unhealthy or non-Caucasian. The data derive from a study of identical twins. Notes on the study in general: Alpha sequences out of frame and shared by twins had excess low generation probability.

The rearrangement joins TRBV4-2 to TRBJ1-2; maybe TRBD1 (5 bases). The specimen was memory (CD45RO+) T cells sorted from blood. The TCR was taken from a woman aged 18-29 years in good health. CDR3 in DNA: TGTGCCAGCAGCCGGAACCGGGACTTCTATGGCTACACCTTC. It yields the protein CASSRNRDFYGYTF.